This T cell receptor (beta chain) was retrieved from a study of T-cell reconstitution after alpha-beta-depleted transplantation in children. This clonotype turned up a few times. Germline CDR1 SGDLS, CDR2 YYNGEE. V was clipped by 0 bases and J by 9 bases, with 13 bases between them. The CDR3 spans 15 residues. Library preparation (for TCRbeta) was performed with unique molecular identifiers. TCRdb ran MiXCR on the PCR reads and lists one entry per CDR3 protein. The sample shows about 270,000 distinct CDR3 sequences, nearly 10% of them seen only once. The specimen comprised PBMCs from the stem cell graft donor, sampled from the stem cell graft. This receptor was identified in a human donor who donated a stem cell graft to a child with SCID. The V gene is TRBV9, the J gene TRBJ1-6, with a possible D match to TRBD1 (6 bases). The CDR3 reads CASSVEQGMRSPLHF. CDR3 in DNA: TGTGCCAGCAGCGTAGAACAGGGAATGCGTTCACCCCTCCACTTT.